This T cell receptor beta chain comes out of a study of control samples from healthy donors and cancer patients (dated by TCRdb to the early 2020s). The CDR3 sequence holds 11 residues, the cysteine and phenylalanine included. Left in the record is the CDR3 DNA by itself, 33 bases read in frame from the first base. From the germline V gene, CDR1 is SQVTM and CDR2 is ANQGSEA. V and J lose 1 base and 6 bases, and a span of 3 bases separates them. Libraries were made using the immunoSEQ multiplex PCR assay. TCRdb obtained this table from immuneACCESS and retained in-frame rearrangements with V and J assigned. These tables miss some clones; where compared with another copy, unresolved V genes account for less than half of the shortfall, and the remainder is unexplained. The sample includes about 77,000 clones, with 85% to 95% observed a single time. The ten largest make up about 5.6% of the sample. In the case of this clone: Its target antigen remains unknown. Base quality data are lacking; no much larger clone is found one base away.

Sequencing was carried out using blood. The chain is encoded by TRBV29-1 joined to TRBJ1-4; confidence is insufficient to name the D gene. This clonotype was obtained from a woman aged 60-70 years in good health. The CDR3 sequence is CSVEGDEKLFF. The DNA sequence reads TGCAGCGTTGAAGGGGATGAAAAACTGTTTTTT.